This TCR beta chain originates from a study of T cells in Graves' hyperthyroidism and ophthalmopathy. The study, taken as a whole, reports: The authors' 13 V-J model separated ophthalmopathy from stable hyperthyroidism.

Researchers amplified the TCR beta CDR3 regions from RNA transcripts. First-round RT-PCR targeting the TCR CDR3 was performed with the HTBI primer set. One entry per CDR3 protein results from TCRdb running MiXCR on the multiplex PCR reads. The sample contains 340,000 or so distinct CDR3 sequences, 16% of which appear only once. Germline CDR1 reads GTSNPN; CDR2 reads SVGIG (reference sequence). The CDR3 spans 12 residues. V dropped 2 bases and J dropped 3 bases, with 6 bases sitting between them. Aged 18 to 65, the patients had hyperthyroidism that was newly diagnosed and had lasted under 2 months. Uncontrolled infection, other autoimmune disease, pregnancy or lactation disqualified patients from enrolment. PBMCs were sourced from more than 7.5 ml fresh peripheral blood. To note about this clonotype: The antigen is unknown.

The TCR comes from a man between 25 and 39 years old with Graves' hyperthyroidism. The genes are TRBV30 and TRBJ2-3; D is undetermined. The sequenced sample was blood. CDR3 in DNA: TGTGCCTGGAGTAACGTAACAGATACGCAGTATTTT. As protein: CAWSNVTDTQYF.